This record covers a single T cell receptor (beta chain). The data are from a study of sequential checkpoint blockade in melanoma. Regarding treatment: randomized to nivolumab then ipilimumab (arm A) or the reverse (arm B). Data came from immunoSEQ multiplex PCR; TCRdb stores just in-frame clones and leaves some out. The table includes approximately 31,000 clones, 86% detected once. CDR1 is SNHLY, CDR2 FYNNEI, per germline. J was trimmed by 3 bases and V by 8 bases; bases with no gene match: 4. This CDR3 region has 13 residues. Specimen: CD8+ T cells sorted from blood (inferred from file names), collected from a patient given nivolumab and ipilimumab in sequence. This TCR came from a human donor with melanoma. This chain links TRBV2 with TRBJ2-1; 7 bases line up with TRBD1. The CDR3 loop is CASSGQHYNEQFF. The CDR3 DNA is TGTGCCAGCTCGGGACAGCACTACAATGAGCAGTTCTTC.